This T cell receptor beta chain was observed in a study of blood T cell repertoires in COVID-19. For the study at large: Acute and convalescent COVID-19 samples came from the United States, Italy and Spain.

Methods used by the authors: Scientists estimated how many nucleated cells there were by amplifying reference gene primers. This table comes from immunoSEQ multiplex PCR, and its TCRdb copy is limited to in-frame clones, with some not included. That table is the source of V, J and clone size, and D and trimming were worked out from the DNA. Among around 470,000 clones listed, 89% were seen once. This CDR3 contains 11 residues. Germline CDR1 reads DFQATT; CDR2 reads SNEGSKA (reference sequence). Trimming stripped 0 bases from V and 4 bases from J, with 4 bases between. The receptor's source is a man younger than 35 with COVID-19, enrolled during active disease. The sample comprised peripheral blood. The chain joins TRBV20-1 to TRBJ2-7, with D uncertain. CDR3 nucleotides: TGCAGTGCTAGAGACGGGTACGAGCAGTACTTC. This gives the protein CSARDGYEQYF.